This T cell receptor beta chain was recorded in a study of cytomegalovirus exposure and HLA in healthy donors. This PCR relied on a set of 60 Vbeta primers and 13 Jbeta primers. Some clones are missing from TCRdb's copy, which holds only in-frame ones; the method was immunoSEQ multiplex PCR. The data show about 130,000 clones, about 76% seen once. Points from the study as a whole: The study put around 180 TCR beta chains on its list as cytomegalovirus-associated. About 87% or about 30% of the time was how often most TCR beta V segments were productive, according to an earlier analysis.

Regarding this clone: The antigen is unknown. This sample includes further DNA sequences coding for the same CDR3.

The V end lost 4 bases, the J end lost 5 bases, and 11 bases lay between the germline ends. Germline V gene data show CDR1 as SNHLY and CDR2 as FYNNEI. CDR3 length equals 13 residues. The sequenced sample was PBMCs. This clonotype originated in a woman aged 40-49 years in good health and CMV-seronegative. The gene calls are TRBV2 and TRBJ1-1, with D tentatively TRBD1 (5 bases). Written as DNA, the CDR3 is TGTGCCAGCAGTGTTCGACAGATAACTGAAGCTTTCTTT. It codes for CASSVRQITEAFF.